Presented here are 18 T cell receptor beta chains from one specimen sequenced in a study of blood T cell repertoires in COVID-19. The protocol was immunoSEQ multiplex PCR, while the TCRdb copy is restricted to in-frame clones and leaves out a portion. Of 150,000 or so clones in the sample, approximately 85% are singletons; the top ten hold around 1.2%. The sample was peripheral blood. These receptors all stem from a man in his fifties or sixties who had recovered from COVID-19.

The chain combines TRBV6-2 or TRBV6-3 with TRBJ1-2; 7 bases are a match to TRBD1. Germline trimming cut 2 bases from V and 2 bases from J; bases unmatched to any gene: 8. The CDR3 runs 16 residues. Germline loops: CDR1 MNHEY, CDR2 SVGEGT. The CDR3 protein is CASSYTRQGENYGYTF. The CDR3 DNA follows: TGTGCCAGCAGTTACACCAGACAGGGAGAAAACTATGGCTACACCTTC.

This rearrangement joins TRBV21-1 to TRBJ2-3; TRBD2, as called in the table, went unchecked against the DNA. TRBV21-1 is listed as a pseudogene. The CDR3 runs 17 residues. CDR3 DNA sequence: TGTGCCAGCAGCCCCCTAGCTAGCGGGGGGTACACAGATACGCAGTATTTT. Its translation: CASSPLASGGYTDTQYF.

This rearrangement joins TRBV9 to TRBJ2-3, with D perhaps matching TRBD2 (5 bases). The germline V and J ends were trimmed by 0 bases and 2 bases, with 13 bases remaining between them. This CDR3 contains 16 residues. Germline loops: CDR1 SGDLS, CDR2 YYNGEE. CDR3 sequence (DNA): TGTGCCAGCAGCGTAGGTGGACTGACTTTCACAGATACGCAGTATTTT. Protein product: CASSVGGLTFTDTQYF. Full variable domain (missing parts from reference TRBV9 and TRBJ2-3): DSGVTQTPKHLITATGQRVTLRCSPRSGDLSVYWYQQSLDQGLQFLIQYYNGEERAKGNILERFSAQQFPDLHSELNLSSLELGDSALYFCASSVGGLTFTDTQYFGPGTRLTVL.

J is TRBJ2-7 and V is TRBV5-4, with D possibly matching TRBD1 (6 bases). The CDR3 runs 15 residues. The germline V gene has CDR1 SGHNT and CDR2 YYREEE (reference sequence). V dropped 0 bases and J dropped 2 bases, with 12 bases sitting between them. This chain's CDR3 is CASSLGARGTYEQYF. CDR3 in DNA: TGTGCCAGCAGCTTGGGGGCCAGGGGCACCTACGAGCAGTACTTC.

The V gene is TRBV27, the J gene TRBJ2-7; TRBD1 is a possible D gene (6 bases). The V gene's germline CDR1 is MNHEY and CDR2 SMNVEV (reference sequence). V lost 6 bases and J lost 1, with 13 bases in between. The CDR3 loop spans 14 amino acids. The CDR3 bases are TGTGCCAGCAGGTACAGGGAAATATCCTACGAGCAGTACTTC. It specifies CASRYREISYEQYF.

This clone has more than one count but fewer than ten. The rearrangement uses TRBV15 and TRBJ1-5; no definite D call. Trimming shortened V by 0 bases and J by 3 bases, and 15 bases separated the two germline ends. Looked up from germline, CDR1 is LNHNV and CDR2 is YYDKDF (reference sequence). The CDR3 contains 17 residues. For the CDR3, the DNA is TGTGCCACCAGCAGAGATCGTTACAACACGAACAATCAGCCCCAGCATTTT. Translated, it gives CATSRDRYNTNNQPQHF.

The chain uses TRBV14 and TRBJ2-7; 7 bases are a match to TRBD2. The CDR3 has 16 residues. The V segment lost 3 bases and the J segment 4 bases; nucleotides outside the gene matches: 12. Per the germline V gene, CDR1 is SGHDN and CDR2 is FVKESK. Written as DNA, the CDR3 is TGTGCCAGCAGCCACTCTCTTGGAGCGGGGAATTACGAGCAGTACTTC. Its translation: CASSHSLGAGNYEQYF.

J is TRBJ2-7 and V is TRBV7-8; TRBD1 might be the D (6 bases). Germline assignment: CDR1 SGHVS and CDR2 FQNEAQ. This CDR3 is 13 amino acids long. Trimming took 3 bases from V and 2 from J, leaving 8 bases between them. CDR3 residues: CASSFGGAYEQYF. DNA of the CDR3: TGTGCCAGCAGCTTTGGGGGCGCCTACGAGCAGTACTTC.

The chain carries TRBV7-2 and TRBJ2-3; a weak D match, TRBD1 (6 bases). There are 13 residues in the CDR3. The V end was cut by 7 bases, the J end by 1 base, with 9 bases between. The germline V gene has CDR1 SGHTA and CDR2 FQGNSA. CDR3 in amino acids: CASTGVGTDTQYF. The CDR3 nucleotides read TGTGCCAGCACAGGGGTCGGCACAGATACGCAGTATTTT. The full variable domain, rest sourced from reference TRBV7-2 and TRBJ2-3, is GAGVSQSPSNKVTEKGKDVELRCDPISGHTALYWYRQSLGQGLEFLIYFQGNSAPDKSGLPSDRFSAERTGGSVSTLTIQRTQQEDSAVYLCASTGVGTDTQYFGPGTRLTVL.

The J gene is TRBJ2-7, the V gene TRBV30, with D tentatively TRBD1 (5 bases). The CDR3 has 17 amino acids. V was trimmed by 2 bases and J by 2 bases, leaving 22 bases between them. The germline V gene encodes CDR1 GTSNPN and CDR2 SVGIG (reference sequence). The CDR3 protein is CAWSTTRTFRPPYEQYF. In DNA, the CDR3 is TGTGCCTGGAGTACAACAAGGACATTCCGGCCACCCTACGAGCAGTACTTC.

The J gene is TRBJ2-3, the V gene TRBV5-4; possible D gene TRBD1, 7 bases. The CDR3 runs 14 residues. CDR1 is SGHNT, CDR2 YYREEE, per germline (reference sequence). The V and J ends lost 0 bases and 6 bases respectively, with 11 bases between them. CDR3 in DNA: TGTGCCAGCAGCTTGGGACAGGGAGGCGATACGCAGTATTTT. Translated, it gives CASSLGQGGDTQYF.

This chain links TRBV19 with TRBJ2-7; 7 bases fit TRBD1. Germline V CDR1 and CDR2: LNHDA, SQIVND (reference sequence). V trimming: 5 bases; J trimming: 0 bases; junction bases outside the gene matches: 7. The CDR3 has 15 residues. CDR3 region: CASSEGDSLSYEQYF. The CDR3 bases are TGTGCCAGTAGTGAGGGGGACAGCCTCTCCTACGAGCAGTACTTC.

The genes are TRBV7-8 and TRBJ1-3; a weak D match, TRBD1 (6 bases). The CDR3 contains 14 residues. Germline CDR1 reads SGHVS; CDR2 reads FQNEAQ. Trimming stripped 6 bases from V and 3 bases from J, with 12 bases between. This CDR3 is CASRPGTIGNTIYF. DNA for the CDR3: TGTGCCAGCAGACCCGGGACAATTGGAAACACCATATATTTT.

The rearrangement uses TRBV6-5 and TRBJ1-2; possible D gene TRBD1, 6 bases. Germline assignment: CDR1 MNHEY and CDR2 SVGAGI. Trimming removed 0 bases from V and 4 bases from J, with 12 bases in between. This CDR3 region has 15 residues. The CDR3, as DNA: TGTGCCAGCAGTTACTCCCTGGACAGTCCCTATGGCTACACCTTC. Translating gives CASSYSLDSPYGYTF.

This sequence joins TRBV7-8 and TRBJ2-5; 8 bases map to TRBD2. Unmatched junction bases numbered 14, after V lost 0 bases and J lost 5 bases. The length of the CDR3 is 18 residues. Germline V CDR1 and CDR2: SGHVS, FQNEAQ. CDR3 residues: CASSLAGRGAGGSETQYF. CDR3 sequence (DNA): TGTGCCAGCAGCTTAGCGGGGAGGGGCGCGGGGGGCTCTGAGACCCAGTACTTC.

CDR3 coding DNA: TGTGCCATCAGTGAGTCTCAGCGGGGGGACACAGATACGCAGTATTTT. It encodes CAISESQRGDTDTQYF. This chain joins TRBV10-3 and TRBJ2-3; 9 bases agree with TRBD2. The CDR3 sequence is 16 residues long. The V gene's germline CDR1 is ENHRY and CDR2 SYGVKD. After removal of 0 bases from V and 2 bases from J, the junction contained 3 bases not matched to a gene.

The chain recombines TRBV27 with TRBJ2-7; D possibly corresponds to TRBD2 (5 bases). V was pared by 5 bases and J by 7 bases, with 21 bases between. Germline-derived CDR1 and CDR2 are MNHEY and SMNVEV (reference sequence). This CDR3 is 15 amino acids long. The CDR3 nucleotides are TGTGCCAGCAGTCTGGAGGACGCAAATGTGGGTGAGCAGTACTTC. This encodes CASSLEDANVGEQYF.

The V and J genes are TRBV10-3 and TRBJ1-3, with 7 bases aligning to TRBD1. With V trimmed by 11 bases and J by 7 bases, 8 bases remained unmatched. This CDR3 spans 12 amino acids. Germline V gene sequence: CDR1 ENHRY, CDR2 SYGVKD. Written as DNA, the CDR3 is TGTGCCGTTCAGACAGGGCGCAACACCATATATTTT. This sequence encodes CAVQTGRNTIYF.